A single sample gave rise to the 20 T cell receptor beta chains below, sequenced in a study of blood T cell repertoires in COVID-19. Clones were sequenced by immunoSEQ multiplex PCR, and TCRdb holds only the in-frame ones, with some missing. The sample has approximately 210,000 clones, about 88% seen once. Specimen: peripheral blood. The receptors derive from a woman aged 40-49 years with acute or convalescent COVID-19.

This clone was counted a single time. This rearrangement joins TRBV12-3 or TRBV12-4 to TRBJ1-2; D ambiguous. The ends were cut back, 1 base at V and 8 bases at J, with 11 bases in the middle. This CDR3 is built from 13 residues. Here the CDR3 DNA reads TGTGCCAGCAGTTTAGTCTTATCTATCGGCTACACCTTC. It is translated as CASSLVLSIGYTF.

V is TRBV20-1 and J is TRBJ2-5, with 9 bases fitting TRBD2. The CDR3 is made up of 16 amino acids. Losses at the gene ends were 3 bases for V and 2 bases for J; bases not matched to a gene: 10. In germline, CDR1 is DFQATT, CDR2 SNEGSKA (reference sequence). CDR3 nucleotides: TGCAGTGCTAGTGAGTGGCTAGCGGGGACACAAGAGACCCAGTACTTC. Translated, it gives CSASEWLAGTQETQYF.

The chain employs TRBV15 and TRBJ1-5; unclear D gene. Trimming pared 1 base from V and 5 bases from J, leaving 9 bases between. The germline V gene has CDR1 LNHNV and CDR2 YYDKDF (reference sequence). This CDR3 has 14 amino acids. The CDR3 protein is CATSRGSGDQPQHF. The CDR3 DNA sequence: TGTGCCACCAGCAGAGGGTCGGGAGATCAGCCCCAGCATTTT.

The sample holds a few counts of this clone. The V and J genes are TRBV28 and TRBJ1-2; tentatively, D is TRBD1 (5 bases). V lost 2 bases to trimming and J lost 4 bases, with 11 bases between them. Per germline, CDR1 MDHEN and CDR2 SYDVKM. This CDR3 is built from 14 residues. CDR3 amino acids: CASSLTQGTYGYTF. DNA for the CDR3: TGTGCCAGCAGTTTAACGCAGGGAACCTATGGCTACACCTTC.

The count of this clone is one. This chain uses TRBV6-6 with TRBJ2-4; D gene unclear. The CDR3 runs to 13 residues. The germline V gene encodes CDR1 MNHNY and CDR2 SVGAGI (reference sequence). Trimming shortened V by 5 bases and J by 8 bases, and 13 bases separated the two germline ends. The CDR3 reads CASSTPGVHIQYF. The CDR3 nucleotides are TGTGCCAGCAGTACCCCCGGTGTCCACATTCAGTACTTC.

The rearrangement links TRBV14 to TRBJ2-2; D uncertain. This CDR3 comprises 14 residues. From germline, CDR1 is SGHDN and CDR2 FVKESK. V shed 3 bases and J shed 4 bases, with 9 bases lying between them. The CDR3 here is CASSQGSITGELFF. Written as DNA, the CDR3 is TGTGCCAGCAGCCAGGGCAGCATCACCGGGGAGCTGTTTTTT.

V usage is TRBV5-5 and J usage is TRBJ1-1; D is perhaps TRBD1 (6 bases). Germline CDR1 SGHKS, CDR2 YYEKEE (reference sequence). This CDR3 is 13 amino acids long. Trimming took off 4 bases at V and 1 base at J, with 8 bases between the two ends. CDR3 in amino acids: CASSTQGNTEAFF. The DNA for the CDR3 is TGTGCCAGCAGCACACAGGGGAACACTGAAGCTTTCTTT. Full variable domain (outside the CDR3, taken from reference TRBV5-5 and TRBJ1-1): DAGVTQSPTHLIKTRGQQVTLRCSPISGHKSVSWYQQVLGQGPQFIFQYYEKEERGRGNFPDRFSARQFPNYSSELNVNALLLGDSALYLCASSTQGNTEAFFGQGTRLTVV.

This chain uses TRBV24-1 with TRBJ1-1, with TRBD1 identical over 10 bases. This CDR3 has 13 amino acids. With 4 bases clipped from V and 9 bases from J, the junction kept 4 bases outside the gene matches. Germline CDR1 KGHDR, CDR2 SFDVKD. CDR3: CATSDYDRGQAFF. The CDR3 region has the DNA TGTGCCACCAGTGACTACGACAGGGGGCAAGCTTTCTTT.

The sample holds one count of this clone. The chain recombines TRBV3-1 (or the pseudogene TRBV3-2) with TRBJ2-7; 11 positions agree with TRBD1. Unmatched junction bases numbered 7, after V lost 0 bases and J lost 3 bases. The CDR3 spans 17 residues. Germline V gene sequence: CDR1 LGHDT, CDR2 YNNKEL (reference sequence). The CDR3 nucleotides are TGTGCCAGCAGCCAAGATCGGGGGACAGGGGGTTACTACGAGCAGTACGTC. Translation: CASSQDRGTGGYYEQYV.

This clone was recorded only once. The chain recombines TRBV19 with TRBJ1-6, with no clear D. The V gene's germline CDR1 is LNHDA and CDR2 SQIVND (reference sequence). This CDR3 is 15 amino acids long. V lost 3 bases and J lost 9, with 15 bases in between. The CDR3, as DNA: TGTGCCAGTAGTATGAAGGCGGAACAAGGTTCACCCCTCCACTTT. It codes for CASSMKAEQGSPLHF.

This sequence joins TRBV5-1 and TRBJ1-5; 12 nucleotides agree with TRBD1. The CDR3 is made up of 15 amino acids. CDR1 is SGHRS and CDR2 is YFSETQ in the germline V gene. J lost 6 bases, V lost 3 bases, and 4 bases had no gene match. CDR3 residues: CASSSGQGAGQPQHF. Written as DNA, the CDR3 is TGCGCCAGCAGCTCGGGACAGGGGGCAGGTCAGCCCCAGCATTTT.

The rearrangement uses TRBV10-2 and TRBJ1-6; the D gene is possibly TRBD1 (5 bases). The germline CDR1 and CDR2 sequences are WSHSY and SAAADI. This CDR3 contains 13 residues. Trimming cost V 11 bases and J 7 bases, with 15 bases left between them. CDR3 loop: CAATDTGNSPLHF. CDR3 DNA: TGCGCCGCAACGGATACAGGAAATTCACCCCTCCACTTT.

This sequence joins TRBV12-3 or TRBV12-4 and TRBJ1-2; a weak D match, TRBD1 (5 bases). The CDR3 covers 13 residues. V lost 8 bases and J lost 8, with 18 bases in between. CDR3 bases: TGTGCCAGCCATCCCCAAGGAGGGGCCGGCTACACCTTC. This sequence encodes CASHPQGGAGYTF.

The V gene is TRBV6-5, the J gene TRBJ2-5; possible D gene TRBD1, 6 bases. CDR1 and CDR2 (germline): MNHEY, SVGAGI. The V and J ends lost 0 bases and 5 bases respectively, with 13 bases between them. This CDR3 region has 15 residues. CDR3 amino acids: CASSYSTGSAETQYF. The CDR3 bases are TGTGCCAGCAGTTACTCTACAGGGTCGGCGGAGACCCAGTACTTC.

The rearrangement uses TRBV6-5 and TRBJ1-1, with D uncertain. Germline CDR1 is MNHEY and CDR2 is SVGAGI. This CDR3 region has 13 residues. The V end was cut by 3 bases, the J end by 5 bases, with 10 bases between. CDR3: CASSYPSATEAFF. Written as DNA, the CDR3 is TGTGCCAGCAGTTATCCTAGTGCGACTGAAGCTTTCTTT.

This clone is a singleton in its sample. The chain carries TRBV2 and TRBJ2-7, with 11 bases that match TRBD2. Germline V lookup: CDR1 SNHLY, CDR2 FYNNEI. The CDR3 totals 17 residues. Trimming at V came to 6 bases and at J to 5 bases, leaving 15 bases not matched to a gene. The CDR3 loop reads CASSPEILAGGTNEQYV. Here the CDR3 DNA reads TGTGCCAGCAGCCCTGAAATCCTAGCGGGGGGTACTAACGAGCAGTACGTC.

The rearrangement links TRBV27 to TRBJ2-5; D not certain. Germline V gene lookup returns CDR1 MNHEY and CDR2 SMNVEV (reference sequence). The CDR3 runs 16 residues. Trimming shortened V by 0 bases and J by 3 bases, and 14 bases separated the two germline ends. CDR3 sequence reads: CASSLSPVGAKETQYF. The CDR3 nucleotides are TGTGCCAGCAGTTTATCCCCGGTTGGTGCCAAAGAGACCCAGTACTTC.

V gene TRBV14 combines with J gene TRBJ2-2; 8 positions match TRBD1. J lost 1 base, V lost 6 bases, and 4 bases had no gene match. This CDR3 spans 15 amino acids. Per the germline V gene, CDR1 is SGHDN and CDR2 is FVKESK. CDR3 coding DNA: TGTGCCAGCAGTAGAGGGACAGGGAACACCGGGGAGCTGTTTTTT. Translation gives CASSRGTGNTGELFF.

The rearrangement links TRBV24-1 to TRBJ2-3, with 10 bases matching TRBD2. Germline CDR1 is KGHDR and CDR2 is SFDVKD. Germline trimming cut 9 bases from V and 5 bases from J; bases unmatched to any gene: 13. The CDR3 consists of 16 residues. The CDR3 sequence: CATATPSGGARDTQYF. The CDR3 DNA reads TGTGCCACCGCCACCCCCAGCGGGGGGGCCAGAGATACGCAGTATTTT.

The chain recombines TRBV19 with TRBJ2-6, with D maybe TRBD1 (6 bases). Germline CDR1 and CDR2: LNHDA and SQIVND (reference sequence). Trimming took 6 bases from V and 1 from J, leaving 7 bases between them. The CDR3 sequence is 14 residues long. CDR3 bases: TGTGCCAGTAGCCAGGGGTCTGGGGCCAACGTCCTGACTTTC. Translation gives CASSQGSGANVLTF.